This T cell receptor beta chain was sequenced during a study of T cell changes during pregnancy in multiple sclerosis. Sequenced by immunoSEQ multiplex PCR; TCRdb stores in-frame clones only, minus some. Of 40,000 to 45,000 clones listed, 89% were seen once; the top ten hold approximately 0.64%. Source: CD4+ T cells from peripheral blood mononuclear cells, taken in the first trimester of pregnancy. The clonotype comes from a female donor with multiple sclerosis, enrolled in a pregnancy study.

CDR3 sequence: CASSRPTGLITDTQYF. DNA of the CDR3: TGTGCCAGCAGCCGACCGACAGGGCTAATCACAGATACGCAGTATTTT. This sequence joins TRBV7-9 and TRBJ2-3; 7 nucleotides agree with TRBD1. The CDR3 loop spans 16 amino acids. After removal of 5 bases from V and 2 bases from J, the junction contained 10 bases not matched to a gene. CDR1 and CDR2 from the germline V gene are SEHNR and FQNEAQ (reference sequence).